The entry that follows covers one T cell receptor (beta chain) sequence. The antigen is unknown. Single viable CD3+CD4+CD8-CD45RO+ cells were sorted as the memory CD4+ T cells. The data originate from a study of memory CD4+ T cells and cytomegalovirus serostatus. Study-level points and caveats: The CMV-associated TCR signature appears largely within the CD4+ memory repertoire. Median bootstrapped AUC for CMV status was around 0.95 originally, approximately 0.9 US-trained. Each of fewer than 80 CMV-associated TCRbeta sequences occurred in one to five individuals.

Generated by immunoSEQ multiplex PCR, the TCRdb table keeps only in-frame clones and is missing some. This sample has over 65,000 clones, with more than 75% found just once. The CDR3 spans 17 residues. Between the trimmed V and J ends, which lost 1 base and 1 base, there was a span of 15 bases. Germline CDR1 reads SEHNR; CDR2 reads FQNEAQ (reference sequence). This TCR derives from an adult in good health and CMV-seropositive. The sample was memory CD4+ T cells from blood. This chain joins TRBV7-9 and TRBJ2-3; D remains unclear. CDR3 region: CASSLVVALLGTDTQYF. The CDR3 DNA is TGTGCCAGCAGCTTAGTGGTCGCCTTGCTCGGCACAGATACGCAGTATTTT.